These 19 T cell receptor beta chains share one sample of origin, sequenced in a study of cytomegalovirus exposure and HLA in healthy donors. The PCR used 60 Vbeta and 13 Jbeta primers. Sequenced by immunoSEQ multiplex PCR; TCRdb stores in-frame clones only, minus some. The sample has roughly 100,000 clones; 80% to 85% are singletons. Sequencing input: PBMCs. The source is a man aged 25-40 years in good health and CMV-seropositive.

This chain joins TRBV6-5 and TRBJ1-1, with TRBD1 as a possible D gene (6 bases). Trimming cost V 5 bases and J 10 bases, with 11 bases left between them. The CDR3 runs to 11 residues. The V gene's germline CDR1 is MNHEY and CDR2 SVGAGI. CDR3 sequence: CASSTGPGAFF. The CDR3 region has the DNA TGTGCCAGCAGTACAGGGCCGGGAGCTTTCTTT.

V is TRBV15 and J is TRBJ2-7, with D tentatively TRBD1 (5 bases). V was cut by 0 bases and J by 3 bases, with 9 bases left in between. CDR1 is LNHNV and CDR2 is YYDKDF in the germline V gene (reference sequence). This CDR3 spans 14 amino acids. In DNA, the CDR3 is TGTGCCACCAGCAGAGAACAGACAGACTACGAGCAGTACTTC. Amino acids: CATSREQTDYEQYF.

Here the CDR3 DNA reads TGTGCCAGCAGCTTACGGGGGGCTTTAGAGACCCAGTACTTC. Protein product: CASSLRGALETQYF. The V call is TRBV7-6, the J call TRBJ2-5, with D possibly TRBD2 on 7 matching bases. This CDR3 has 14 residues. The V gene's germline CDR1 is SGHVS and CDR2 FNYEAQ. V was cut by 2 bases and J by 4 bases, with 11 bases left in between.

This chain connects TRBV25-1 to TRBJ2-7; perhaps TRBD1 as D (6 bases). Germline-derived CDR1 and CDR2 are MGHDK and SYGVNS. The CDR3 consists of 13 residues. Trimming stripped 8 bases from V and 1 base from J, with 12 bases between. The CDR3 DNA follows: TGTGCCAGCCGAGGGGACACTTCCTACGAGCAGTACTTC. Protein: CASRGDTSYEQYF.

V gene TRBV11-3 combines with J gene TRBJ2-3; D possibly corresponds to TRBD2 (6 bases). Germline V lookup: CDR1 SGHNT, CDR2 YENEEA. The CDR3 contains 15 residues. Trimming left V 1 base short and J 1 base short, with 9 bases between. The CDR3 DNA sequence: TGTGCCAGCAGCTTAGGGGGGAGGCGCACAGATACGCAGTATTTT. This translates into CASSLGGRRTDTQYF.

The chain carries TRBV18 and TRBJ1-2; 9 bases are shared with TRBD1. In germline, CDR1 is KGHSH, CDR2 LQKENI. This CDR3 contains 14 residues. The J segment lost 5 bases and the V segment lost 4 bases, leaving 5 bases of the junction unmatched. The CDR3 protein is CASSRTGTGYGYTF. As DNA, the CDR3 is TGTGCCAGCTCACGGACCGGGACAGGGTATGGCTACACCTTC.

The V and J genes are TRBV9 and TRBJ2-1; D unclear. The CDR3 has 11 residues. Trimming took off 4 bases at V and 10 bases at J, with 9 bases between the two ends. From germline, CDR1 is SGDLS and CDR2 YYNGEE. CDR3 loop: CASSKEHEQFF. In nucleotides, the CDR3 is TGTGCCAGCAGCAAAGAACACGAGCAGTTCTTC.

The chain couples TRBV19 to TRBJ1-5; possible D gene TRBD1, 6 bases. Germline loops: CDR1 LNHDA, CDR2 SQIVND (reference sequence). Trimming removed 5 bases from V and 3 bases from J, with 8 bases in between. This CDR3 comprises 13 residues. Here the CDR3 DNA reads TGTGCCAGTAGTCGGGACACCAATCAGCCCCAGCATTTT. It encodes CASSRDTNQPQHF.

The chain has TRBV5-4 and TRBJ2-7, with a weak D call TRBD1 (9 bases). V was clipped by 4 bases and J by 3 bases, with 23 bases between them. Germline loops: CDR1 SGHNT, CDR2 YYREEE (reference sequence). This CDR3 is built from 17 residues. CDR3 bases: TGTGCCAGCAGCCATTTCCGGGGGGGACAGGGCCTCTACGAGCAGTACTTC. It translates to CASSHFRGGQGLYEQYF. The full variable domain, completed using reference TRBV5-4 and TRBJ2-7, is ETGVTQSPTHLIKTRGQQVTLRCSSQSGHNTVSWYQQALGQGPQFIFQYYREEENGRGNFPPRFSGLQFPNYSSELNVNALELDDSALYLCASSHFRGGQGLYEQYFGPGTRLTVT.

This sequence joins TRBV4-3 and TRBJ1-1, with no clear D. CDR1 is LGHNA, CDR2 YSLEER, per germline. There are 15 residues in the CDR3. With 1 base removed from V and 1 base from J, the gap between germline ends came to 10 bases. Here the CDR3 DNA reads TGCGCCAGCAGCCAAGTGGGCACTCCGAACACTGAAGCTTTCTTT. It codes for CASSQVGTPNTEAFF.

This chain joins TRBV4-1 and TRBJ1-5; possibly TRBD1 for D (6 bases). The V end lost 3 bases, the J end lost 1 base, and 13 bases lay between the germline ends. The CDR3 loop spans 16 amino acids. From germline, CDR1 is MGHRA and CDR2 YSYEKL. As DNA, the CDR3 is TGCGCCAGCAGCCACCGACAGGTCTCAAGCAATCAGCCCCAGCATTTT. Its translation: CASSHRQVSSNQPQHF.

The V call is TRBV5-1, the J call TRBJ2-2; D not resolved. Germline V gene sequence: CDR1 SGHRS, CDR2 YFSETQ. This CDR3 has 14 residues. V was shortened by 2 bases and J by 2 bases, with 7 bases between the two germline ends. The CDR3 protein is CASSFTVNTGELFF. CDR3 DNA: TGCGCCAGCAGCTTTACGGTTAACACCGGGGAGCTGTTTTTT.

This clone was seen a handful of times. The rearrangement joins TRBV7-6 to TRBJ1-1; D may be TRBD1 (6 bases). Germline loops: CDR1 SGHVS, CDR2 FNYEAQ. The V end was cut by 1 base, the J end by 7 bases, with 10 bases between. CDR3 length: 13 amino acids. CDR3 residues: CASSLVGADEAFF. DNA for the CDR3: TGTGCCAGCAGCTTAGTGGGGGCCGATGAAGCTTTCTTT.

The V and J genes are TRBV6-1 and TRBJ2-7, with a possible D match to TRBD1 (6 bases). Germline CDR1 reads MNHNS; CDR2 reads SASEGT. V dropped 6 bases and J dropped 5 bases, with 14 bases sitting between them. The CDR3 is made up of 13 amino acids. The CDR3 protein is CASSITGSHEQYF. For the CDR3, the DNA is TGTGCCAGCAGCATTACAGGGTCCCACGAGCAGTACTTC.

With respect to this clone: Different DNA sequences within this sample yield the same CDR3. The chain recombines TRBV30 with TRBJ1-6; 8 nucleotides line up with TRBD1. The CDR3 contains 14 residues. Germline CDR1 is GTSNPN and CDR2 is SVGIG (reference sequence). The V and J ends lost 4 bases and 6 bases, in that order; junction bases with no gene match: 5. The CDR3: CAWTPGGLNSPLHF. In DNA, the CDR3 is TGTGCCTGGACCCCAGGGGGCCTTAATTCACCCCTCCACTTT.

The chain recombines TRBV5-4 with TRBJ2-3; possibly TRBD2 for D (6 bases). The V and J ends lost 7 bases and 1 base respectively, with 13 bases between them. Germline V CDR1 and CDR2: SGHNT, YYREEE (reference sequence). CDR3 length: 14 amino acids. The CDR3 region is CASGRRAGTDTQYF. CDR3 DNA sequence: TGTGCCAGCGGTCGGAGGGCTGGCACAGATACGCAGTATTTT.

The rearrangement uses TRBV28 and TRBJ1-4, with D possibly TRBD1 on 6 matching bases. The CDR3 contains 16 residues. V lost 4 bases and J 0 bases, leaving 12 bases between the germline ends. The germline gives CDR1 MDHEN, CDR2 SYDVKM. CDR3 in DNA: TGTGCCAGCAGTTCGCAGGGGCGCCCAACTAATGAAAAACTGTTTTTT. It codes for CASSSQGRPTNEKLFF.

The chain couples TRBV5-1 to TRBJ1-1; D remains ambiguous. CDR1 and CDR2 (germline): SGHRS, YFSETQ. The V and J ends lost 3 bases and 0 bases respectively, with 12 bases between them. This CDR3 region has 15 residues. The CDR3 loop reads CASSSFGVLNTEAFF. DNA of the CDR3: TGCGCCAGCAGCTCTTTCGGGGTTCTGAACACTGAAGCTTTCTTT.

The rearrangement joins TRBV5-4 to TRBJ1-2, with a possible D match to TRBD1 (5 bases). V shed 4 bases and J shed 4 bases, with 17 bases lying between them. This CDR3 has 15 amino acids. Germline loops: CDR1 SGHNT, CDR2 YYREEE (reference sequence). CDR3: CASSRPVGGLYGYTF. Written as DNA, the CDR3 is TGTGCCAGCAGCCGACCGGTGGGGGGTCTCTATGGCTACACCTTC.